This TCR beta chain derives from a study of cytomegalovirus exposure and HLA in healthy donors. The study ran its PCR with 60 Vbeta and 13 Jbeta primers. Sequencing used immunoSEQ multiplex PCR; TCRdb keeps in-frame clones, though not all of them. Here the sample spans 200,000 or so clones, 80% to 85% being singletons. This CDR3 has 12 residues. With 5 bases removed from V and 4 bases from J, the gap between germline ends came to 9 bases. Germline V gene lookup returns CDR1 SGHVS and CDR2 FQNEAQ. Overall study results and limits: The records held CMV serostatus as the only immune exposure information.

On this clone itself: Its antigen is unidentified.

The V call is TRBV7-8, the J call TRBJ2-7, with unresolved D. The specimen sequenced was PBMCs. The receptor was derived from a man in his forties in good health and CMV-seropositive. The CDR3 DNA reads TGTGCCAGCAGCGATGACGGGTACGAGCAGTACTTC. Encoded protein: CASSDDGYEQYF.